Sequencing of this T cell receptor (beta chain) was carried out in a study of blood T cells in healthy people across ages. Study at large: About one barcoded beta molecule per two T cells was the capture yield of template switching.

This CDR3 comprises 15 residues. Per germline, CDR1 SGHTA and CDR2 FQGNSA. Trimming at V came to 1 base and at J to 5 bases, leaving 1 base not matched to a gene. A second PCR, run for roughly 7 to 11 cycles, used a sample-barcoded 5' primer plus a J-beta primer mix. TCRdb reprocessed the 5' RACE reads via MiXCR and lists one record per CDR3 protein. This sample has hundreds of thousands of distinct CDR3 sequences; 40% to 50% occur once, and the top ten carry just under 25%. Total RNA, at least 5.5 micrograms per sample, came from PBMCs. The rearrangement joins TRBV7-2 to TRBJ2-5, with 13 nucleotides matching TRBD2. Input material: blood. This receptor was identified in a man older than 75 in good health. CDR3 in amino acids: CASSLELAGGETQYF. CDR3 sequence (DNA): TGTGCCAGCAGCTTAGAACTAGCGGGAGGGGAGACCCAGTACTTC.